Listed below are T cell receptor beta chains from one sample, sequenced in a study of beta chain features in type 1 diabetes. Repertoires were generated with immunoSEQ multiplex PCR, while TCRdb's copy carries only in-frame clones and drops some. In the table there are more than 95,000 clones, roughly 17% of which are singletons. Sequenced material: central memory CD4+ T cells from blood. Receptors were obtained from a young man with type 1 diabetes. The CDR3 runs from the conserved cysteine through the conserved F or W. A D gene is named only where the DNA matches it firmly. Clone sizes are given selectively: once, few, many, or a class where the clone is expanded.

DNA: TGTGCCAGCAGTTATGGACAGGGGAATGAAAAACTGTTTTTT; CDR3: CASSYGQGNEKLFF; D: TRBD1; V: TRBV28; J: TRBJ1-4; size: few
DNA: TGTGCCAGCAGCTTAGATGGTAGGTTAGATCAGCCCCAGCATTTT; CDR3: CASSLDGRLDQPQHF; D: .; V: TRBV7-9; J: TRBJ1-5; size: .
DNA: TGCAGCATTGTGGCCTACAATGAGCAGTTCTTC; CDR3: CSIVAYNEQFF; D: .; V: TRBV29-1; J: TRBJ2-1; size: many
DNA: TGTGCCAGCAGTTCCGGGGGCGCCATCGACTATGGCTACACCTTC; CDR3: CASSSGGAIDYGYTF; D: .; V: TRBV6-5; J: TRBJ1-2; size: .
DNA: TGTGCCAGCAGCTCCGGGACAGTCGAATACGAGCAGTACTTC; CDR3: CASSSGTVEYEQYF; D: TRBD1; V: TRBV9; J: TRBJ2-7; size: many
DNA: TGTGCCAGCAGCTTAGACAGGAGTAGCGGGGGCACAGATACGCAGTATTTT; CDR3: CASSLDRSSGGTDTQYF; D: TRBD2; V: TRBV7-2; J: TRBJ2-3; size: many
DNA: TGTGCCAGCAGTGAACAGGGCGTCCTCTACGAGCAGTACTTC; CDR3: CASSEQGVLYEQYF; D: .; V: TRBV2; J: TRBJ2-7; size: .
DNA: TGTGCCAGCAGGGGACTAGCGGGGATCCAAGAGACCCAGTACTTC; CDR3: CASRGLAGIQETQYF; D: TRBD2; V: TRBV7-2; J: TRBJ2-5; size: few
DNA: TGTGCCAGCAGCTTAGCAGGAAGGGGGCGCACAGATACGCAGTATTTT; CDR3: CASSLAGRGRTDTQYF; D: TRBD1; V: TRBV7-6; J: TRBJ2-3; size: few
DNA: TGTGCCAGCAGTAAACAGGGAAGGGATTCACCCCTCCACTTT; CDR3: CASSKQGRDSPLHF; D: .; V: TRBV6-5; J: TRBJ1-6; size: .
DNA: TGTGCCTGGAGTTTGGGTGCTGGTCCGCAGTACTTC; CDR3: CAWSLGAGPQYF; D: .; V: TRBV30; J: TRBJ2-7; size: many
DNA: TGCAGCGTTGAAGGAGCGGGAGGGGGAAATGAGCAGTTCTTC; CDR3: CSVEGAGGGNEQFF; D: TRBD2; V: TRBV29-1; J: TRBJ2-1; size: many
DNA: TGTGCCAGCACCCCTTGGGGGTCGGGAAGCTCCTACAATGAGCAGTTCTTC; CDR3: CASTPWGSGSSYNEQFF; D: .; V: TRBV28; J: TRBJ2-1; size: many
DNA: TGTGCCAGTAGTCGACTAGCGATATCAGAGACCCAGTACTTC; CDR3: CASSRLAISETQYF; D: TRBD2; V: TRBV19; J: TRBJ2-5; size: .
DNA: TGTGCCAGCAGTTTGGGGGAGACCCAGTACTTC; CDR3: CASSLGETQYF; D: .; V: TRBV28; J: TRBJ2-5; size: .
DNA: TGTGCCAGCAGTGAAGATTTCACAGGAGGAGGCACAGATACGCAGTATTTT; CDR3: CASSEDFTGGGTDTQYF; D: .; V: TRBV6-1; J: TRBJ2-3; size: .
DNA: TGTGCCAGCAGCGAGTACAGGGGCGCAGGAGTGAATGAGCAGTTCTTC; CDR3: CASSEYRGAGVNEQFF; D: TRBD1; V: TRBV5-6; J: TRBJ2-1; size: few
DNA: TGTGCCACCAGCAGCGGGTTGGTCACTGAAGCTTTCTTT; CDR3: CATSSGLVTEAFF; D: .; V: TRBV15; J: TRBJ1-1; size: many
DNA: TGTGCCAGCAGTTTATTGGGGACAGGGCCCTACGAGCAGTACTTC; CDR3: CASSLLGTGPYEQYF; D: TRBD1; V: TRBV28; J: TRBJ2-7; size: many
DNA: TGTGCCAGCAGTTACACTAGCGGGATTTCCTACGAGCAGTACTTC; CDR3: CASSYTSGISYEQYF; D: TRBD2; V: TRBV6-5; J: TRBJ2-7; size: few
DNA: TGCGCCAGCAGCCAAGCGGGCGGGGTCGCAGATACGCAGTATTTT; CDR3: CASSQAGGVADTQYF; D: .; V: TRBV4-3; J: TRBJ2-3; size: few
DNA: TGCAGCGTGACCTCTGGAAGGGGAACCTACGAGCAGTACTTC; CDR3: CSVTSGRGTYEQYF; D: .; V: TRBV29-1; J: TRBJ2-7; size: few
DNA: TGTGCCAGCAGTGAAATGACTAGCGGGCCCCCAGGAGGGCAGTATTTT; CDR3: CASSEMTSGPPGGQYF; D: TRBD2; V: TRBV28; J: TRBJ2-3; size: many
DNA: TGCAGTGCTTACAGACACAATGGCTACACCTTC; CDR3: CSAYRHNGYTF; D: .; V: TRBV20-1; J: TRBJ1-2; size: few
DNA: TGTGCCAGCGCCCGCGAGGGGAATGAGCCCCAGCATTTT; CDR3: CASAREGNEPQHF; D: .; V: TRBV2; J: TRBJ1-5; size: few
DNA: TGTGCCAGCAGTTCACCCTTACGTGGGCTGACGACCTACGAGCAGTACTTC; CDR3: CASSSPLRGLTTYEQYF; D: .; V: TRBV27; J: TRBJ2-7; size: .
DNA: TGTGCCAGCAGTGAGGTGCCGGGGGGGCCGGATACGCAGTATTTT; CDR3: CASSEVPGGPDTQYF; D: TRBD2; V: TRBV2; J: TRBJ2-3; size: few
DNA: TGTGCCTGGAGTGTGAAGGACGGGTCGAATTCACCCCTCCACTTT; CDR3: CAWSVKDGSNSPLHF; D: .; V: TRBV30; J: TRBJ1-6; size: few
DNA: TGTGCCAGCAGCTTGGCGGACAGGGGGCCCTACGAGCAGTACTTC; CDR3: CASSLADRGPYEQYF; D: TRBD1; V: TRBV5-6; J: TRBJ2-7; size: few
DNA: TGTGCCAGCTCACCGGCCCAGGGGTCAGATACGCAGTATTTT; CDR3: CASSPAQGSDTQYF; D: .; V: TRBV18; J: TRBJ2-3; size: few
DNA: TGTGCCTGGTGCGGAAACTACGAGCAGTACTTC; CDR3: CAWCGNYEQYF; D: .; V: TRBV30; J: TRBJ2-7; size: .
DNA: TGCGCCAGCAGCTTGATGGGTGTGGACACTGAAGCTTTCTTT; CDR3: CASSLMGVDTEAFF; D: .; V: TRBV5-1; J: TRBJ1-1; size: .
DNA: TGTGCCAGCAGTGGATGGGAGCGGACGGTATCCTACAATGAGCAGTTCTTC; CDR3: CASSGWERTVSYNEQFF; D: .; V: TRBV6-1; J: TRBJ2-1; size: few
DNA: TGTGCCAGCAGTCCCTGGACAGCAAGTCCTTCTCCCTACGAGCAGTACTTC; CDR3: CASSPWTASPSPYEQYF; D: .; V: TRBV27; J: TRBJ2-7; size: .
DNA: TGTGCCAGCAGCTGGACAGGGGTTGATGGCTACACCTTC; CDR3: CASSWTGVDGYTF; D: TRBD1; V: TRBV9; J: TRBJ1-2; size: .
DNA: TGTGCCAGCAGCTTATGGGGGGGCGGCACAGATACGCAGTATTTT; CDR3: CASSLWGGGTDTQYF; D: .; V: TRBV13; J: TRBJ2-3; size: few
DNA: TGCAGTGCTAGTAGCGGGGGTGAGCAGTTCTTC; CDR3: CSASSGGEQFF; D: TRBD2; V: TRBV20-1; J: TRBJ2-1; size: few
DNA: TGCAGCGTTGTCTATGGCTACACCTTC; CDR3: CSVVYGYTF; D: .; V: TRBV29-1; J: TRBJ1-2; size: .
DNA: TGCAGCGGCCTTGGGGGCGGCACTGAAGCTTTCTTT; CDR3: CSGLGGGTEAFF; D: .; V: TRBV29-1; J: TRBJ1-1; size: .
DNA: TGCGCCAGCAGCTTGGGACTAGCGGGAGGTCAATCAGGGAATGAGCAGTTCTTC; CDR3: CASSLGLAGGQSGNEQFF; D: TRBD2; V: TRBV5-1; J: TRBJ2-1; size: .
DNA: TGCGCCAGCAGCCTAACGGAGACAGGGGCCCTCTCCTACAATGAGCAGTTCTTC; CDR3: CASSLTETGALSYNEQFF; D: TRBD1; V: TRBV5-1; J: TRBJ2-1; size: few
DNA: TGTGCCAGCAGCCGCGACACAACAACTGAAGCTTTCTTT; CDR3: CASSRDTTTEAFF; D: .; V: TRBV7-3; J: TRBJ1-1; size: few
DNA: TGTGCCAGCTCACCACTTCCACCGGGGTTAAATGAGCAGTTCTTC; CDR3: CASSPLPPGLNEQFF; D: .; V: TRBV18; J: TRBJ2-1; size: .
DNA: TGTGCCAGCAGTGAGGGGAATGAAAAACTGTTTTTT; CDR3: CASSEGNEKLFF; D: .; V: TRBV25-1; J: TRBJ1-4; size: once
DNA: TGTGCCAGCAGCTTATATTCGGGGGTGTACGAGCAGTACTTC; CDR3: CASSLYSGVYEQYF; D: .; V: TRBV7-9; J: TRBJ2-7; size: few
DNA: TGTGCCAGCAGTTCACAGGTGAAAAAAGAGACCCAGTACTTC; CDR3: CASSSQVKKETQYF; D: .; V: TRBV7-2; J: TRBJ2-5; size: few
DNA: TGTGCCAGCAGCTCAAAGATGGTGCGCCCGGAGACCCAGTACTTC; CDR3: CASSSKMVRPETQYF; D: .; V: TRBV5-4; J: TRBJ2-5; size: .
DNA: TGCAGTGCTAGTTCGCAGGGAAAAGCTTTCTTT; CDR3: CSASSQGKAFF; D: .; V: TRBV20-1; J: TRBJ1-1; size: .
DNA: TGTGCCAGCAGCTTACTAAGCGATACCGGGGAGCTGTTTTTT; CDR3: CASSLLSDTGELFF; D: .; V: TRBV7-2; J: TRBJ2-2; size: .
DNA: TGTGTGGGGAATTGGGCTGAAGCTTTCTTT; CDR3: CVGNWAEAFF; D: .; V: TRBV30; J: TRBJ1-1; size: .
DNA: TGTGCCAGCAGTCTCTTTGGGGGTGAAAACATTCAGTACTTC; CDR3: CASSLFGGENIQYF; D: .; V: TRBV27; J: TRBJ2-4; size: few
DNA: TGTGCCAGCAGCTTAACCCTTAGCGGGACAGAAGAGCAGTTCTTC; CDR3: CASSLTLSGTEEQFF; D: .; V: TRBV7-9; J: TRBJ2-1; size: .